A single T cell receptor (beta chain) is shown here with its context. Source study methods: Amplifying reference gene primers gave estimates of nucleated cell counts. The protocol was immunoSEQ multiplex PCR, while the TCRdb copy is restricted to in-frame clones and leaves out a portion. V, J and clone size are those of that table, while D and trimming were read from the DNA. The table includes 8,800 or so clones, over 70% detected once. These data come from a study of blood T cell repertoires in COVID-19. Study-wide context: COVID-19 samples, acute and convalescent, were from the United States, Italy and Spain. T cells, B-cell-depleted T cells, or PBMCs provided the cDNA or gDNA that served as material.

The TCR comes from a human donor in a cohort sampled during active COVID-19. Material for sequencing was peripheral blood.

The CDR3, as DNA: TGTGCCAGCAAGGGAGGACTAGCGACCTACGAGCAGTACTTC. Residues: CASKGGLATYEQYF. The gene calls are TRBV27 and TRBJ2-7; 9 nucleotides line up with TRBD2. The CDR3 length is 14 residues. Germline assignment: CDR1 MNHEY and CDR2 SMNVEV (reference sequence). After removal of 7 bases from V and 2 bases from J, the junction contained 6 bases not matched to a gene.